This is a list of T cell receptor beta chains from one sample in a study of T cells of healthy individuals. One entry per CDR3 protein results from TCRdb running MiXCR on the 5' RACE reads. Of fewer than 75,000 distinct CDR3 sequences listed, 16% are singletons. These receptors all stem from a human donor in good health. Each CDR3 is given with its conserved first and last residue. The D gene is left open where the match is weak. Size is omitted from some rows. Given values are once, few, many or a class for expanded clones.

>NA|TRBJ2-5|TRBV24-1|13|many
CATNRDDQETQYF
TGTGCCACCAATCGGGACGATCAAGAGACCCAGTACTTC
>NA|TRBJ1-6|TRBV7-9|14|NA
CASSITTGPSPLHF
TGTGCCAGCAGTATAACGACAGGACCTTCACCCCTCCACTTT
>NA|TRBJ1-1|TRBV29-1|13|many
CSPTGFRGTEAFF
TGCAGCCCTACAGGGTTTCGTGGCACTGAAGCTTTCTTT
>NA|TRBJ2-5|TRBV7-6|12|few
CASRGEEETQYF
TGTGCCAGCAGGGGGGAAGAAGAGACCCAGTACTTC
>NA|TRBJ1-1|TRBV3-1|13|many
CASSLQKATEAFF
TGTGCCAGCAGCCTACAGAAGGCCACTGAAGCTTTCTTT
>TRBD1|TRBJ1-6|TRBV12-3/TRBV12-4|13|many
CASILTGNSPLHF
TGTGCCAGCATCCTGACAGGGAATTCACCCCTCCACTTT
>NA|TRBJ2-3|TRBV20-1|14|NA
CSAVNRGGIDTQYF
TGCAGTGCTGTCAACAGGGGAGGAATAGATACGCAGTATTTT
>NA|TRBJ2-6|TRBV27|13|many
CATSSSGANVLTF
TGTGCCACCTCTTCGTCTGGGGCCAACGTCCTGACTTTC
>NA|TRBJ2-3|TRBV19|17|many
CASRPISGQVTTDTQYF
TGTGCCAGTAGACCTATTTCGGGACAAGTCACCACAGATACGCAGTATTTT
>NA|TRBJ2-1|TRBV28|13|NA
CAVPGNRTNEQFF
TGTGCCGTCCCCGGTAACCGAACAAATGAGCAGTTCTTC
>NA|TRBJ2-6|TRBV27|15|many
CASSVRYSGANVLTF
TGTGCCAGCAGCGTCAGGTACTCTGGGGCCAACGTCCTGACTTTC
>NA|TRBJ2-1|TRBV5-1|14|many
CASSLSGRDHEQFF
TGCGCCAGCAGCTTATCGGGACGCGATCATGAGCAGTTCTTC
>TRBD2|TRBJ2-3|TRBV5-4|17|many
CASSLAPSGGATDTQYF
TGTGCCAGCAGCTTGGCGCCTAGCGGGGGGGCCACAGATACGCAGTATTTT
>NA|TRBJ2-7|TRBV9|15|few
CASSVGAGGQYEQYF
TGTGCCAGCAGCGTAGGAGCAGGGGGGCAGTACGAGCAGTACTTC